A single sample gave rise to the 23 T cell receptor beta chains below, sequenced in a study of T cell changes during pregnancy in multiple sclerosis. Clones were read by immunoSEQ multiplex PCR, and TCRdb kept only the in-frame ones, dropping some. Among about 48,000 clones, around 94% were seen once, and the ten largest hold 0.45% to 0.55%. This specimen consisted of CD4+ T cells from peripheral blood mononuclear cells, obtained in the first trimester of pregnancy. These receptors all stem from a female donor with multiple sclerosis, enrolled in a pregnancy study.

The chain combines TRBV19 with TRBJ1-1; 10 nucleotides agree with TRBD1. The CDR3 runs 13 residues. CDR1 and CDR2 from the germline V gene are LNHDA and SQIVND (reference sequence). The J segment lost 3 bases and the V segment lost 6 bases, leaving 1 base of the junction unmatched. The CDR3 loop is CASRGQGDTEAFF. CDR3 in DNA: TGTGCCAGTAGAGGACAGGGGGACACTGAAGCTTTCTTT. The full variable domain, its missing parts supplied by reference TRBV19 and TRBJ1-1, is DGGITQSPKYLFRKEGQNVTLSCEQNLNHDAMYWYRQDPGQGLRLIYYSQIVNDFQKGDIAEGYSVSREKKESFPLTVTSAQKNPTAFYLCASRGQGDTEAFFGQGTRLTVV.

The chain joins TRBV2 to TRBJ1-3; no firm D call. CDR1 is SNHLY and CDR2 is FYNNEI in the germline V gene. Between the trimmed V and J ends, which lost 2 bases and 0 bases, there was a span of 5 bases. CDR3 length equals 14 residues. The CDR3, as DNA: TGTGCCAGCAGTGAACTACTCTCTGGAAACACCATATATTTT. Protein product: CASSELLSGNTIYF.

The V gene is TRBV19, the J gene TRBJ1-5; D remains ambiguous. The V and J ends lost 6 bases and 4 bases respectively, with 19 bases between them. Germline V lookup: CDR1 LNHDA, CDR2 SQIVND (reference sequence). CDR3 length equals 16 residues. The DNA for the CDR3 is TGTGCCAGTAGGGGAGAGAGTTTAGGGTCTAATCAGCCCCAGCATTTT. Translating it yields CASRGESLGSNQPQHF.

The chain recombines TRBV27 with TRBJ1-6, with TRBD1 matching 9 bases. The trim removed 5 bases at V and 8 bases at J, leaving 10 bases unmatched. CDR1 is MNHEY, CDR2 SMNVEV, per germline (reference sequence). This CDR3 region has 16 residues. In DNA form, the CDR3 reads TGTGCCAGCAGTCTCCTCCGGGACAGGGACCATTCACCCCTCCACTTT. Its protein is CASSLLRDRDHSPLHF.

This sequence joins TRBV27 and TRBJ1-5, with 8 bases fitting TRBD1. The CDR3 contains 14 residues. Unmatched junction bases numbered 4, after V lost 5 bases and J lost 4 bases. Germline CDR1 and CDR2: MNHEY and SMNVEV (reference sequence). The CDR3 DNA reads as TGTGCCAGCAGTCGCGGACAGGGAAATCAGCCCCAGCATTTT. This encodes CASSRGQGNQPQHF.

Here the CDR3 reads CASSPLGAGGFTDTQYF. CDR3 nucleotides: TGTGCCAGCAGCCCCCTGGGAGCGGGGGGTTTCACAGATACGCAGTATTTT. The genes are TRBV5-4 and TRBJ2-3; 9 bases map to TRBD2. There are 17 residues in the CDR3. V gave up 4 bases and J gave up 2 bases; unmatched junction bases: 11. CDR1 and CDR2 (germline): SGHNT, YYREEE (reference sequence).

This clone was recorded only once. The V and J genes are TRBV5-6 and TRBJ2-3; D gene unclear. CDR1 is SGHDT, CDR2 YYEEEE, per germline. The V gene lost 4 bases and the J gene lost 4 bases, with 4 bases spanning the gap. The CDR3 is made up of 11 amino acids. This CDR3 is CASSGSDTQYF. CDR3 sequence (DNA): TGTGCCAGCAGCGGCTCAGATACGCAGTATTTT.

The gene calls are TRBV19 and TRBJ1-5, with D unresolved. The germline gives CDR1 LNHDA, CDR2 SQIVND (reference sequence). Deletions cut 6 bases from V and 0 bases from J, with 21 bases between. The CDR3 is 18 amino acids. The CDR3 DNA reads as TGTGCCAGTAGCCAGAGGGTCACAAACCTATATAGCAATCAGCCCCAGCATTTT. Translated: CASSQRVTNLYSNQPQHF.

The gene calls are TRBV29-1 and TRBJ2-7; a possible D gene is TRBD2 (5 bases). Deletions cut 4 bases from V and 2 bases from J, with 9 bases between. The CDR3 is made up of 12 amino acids. Germline V gene sequence: CDR1 SQVTM, CDR2 ANQGSEA. CDR3 in amino acids: CSVVDGTYEQYF. CDR3 coding DNA: TGCAGCGTTGTTGACGGGACCTACGAGCAGTACTTC.

The V and J genes are TRBV2 and TRBJ2-7, with D possibly matching TRBD2 (5 bases). The V and J ends lost 4 bases and 4 bases respectively, with 14 bases between them. In germline, CDR1 is SNHLY, CDR2 FYNNEI. The CDR3 spans 14 residues. This CDR3 is CASSVSDSSYEQYF. As DNA, the CDR3 is TGTGCCAGCAGTGTTTCGGACTCCTCTTACGAGCAGTACTTC. Looking up the rest from reference TRBV2 and TRBJ2-7 gives the full variable domain: EPEVTQTPSHQVTQMGQEVILRCVPISNHLYFYWYRQILGQKVEFLVSFYNNEISEKSEIFDDQFSVERPDGSNFTLKIRSTKLEDSAMYFCASSVSDSSYEQYFGPGTRLTVT.

The chain couples TRBV28 to TRBJ1-4; 8 positions agree with TRBD1. V shed 5 bases, J shed 5 bases, and the junction held 4 bases outside the gene matches. The CDR3 runs 14 residues. Per the germline V gene, CDR1 is MDHEN and CDR2 is SYDVKM. The CDR3 reads CASSGQGGNEKLFF. Here the CDR3 DNA reads TGTGCCAGCAGTGGACAGGGAGGGAATGAAAAACTGTTTTTT.

V gene TRBV11-2 combines with J gene TRBJ2-3, with D uncertain. The CDR3 extends over 13 amino acids. Trimming cost V 3 bases and J 4 bases, with 8 bases left between them. Germline V lookup: CDR1 SGHAT, CDR2 FQNNGV. The CDR3 sequence is CASSLGFADTQYF. For the CDR3, the DNA is TGTGCCAGCAGCTTGGGCTTTGCAGATACGCAGTATTTT.

The V call is TRBV5-1, the J call TRBJ2-1; TRBD2 agrees at 16 bases. V gave up 4 bases and J gave up 7 bases; unmatched junction bases: 8. Looked up from germline, CDR1 is SGHRS and CDR2 is YFSETQ. The CDR3 is 17 amino acids. CDR3 bases: TGCGCCAGCAGCATCTACCTGGGACTAGCGGGGGGGAATGAGCAGTTCTTC. Protein: CASSIYLGLAGGNEQFF.

This chain joins TRBV19 and TRBJ2-5; perhaps TRBD2 as D (5 bases). From germline, CDR1 is LNHDA and CDR2 SQIVND (reference sequence). This CDR3 comprises 15 residues. V was shortened by 2 bases and J by 0 bases, with 10 bases between the two germline ends. CDR3 region: CASSIPGTDQETQYF. CDR3 DNA sequence: TGTGCCAGTAGTATACCGGGAACGGACCAAGAGACCCAGTACTTC.

J is TRBJ2-6 and V is TRBV5-6; D unresolved. The CDR3 runs 16 residues. CDR1 is SGHDT and CDR2 is YYEEEE in the germline V gene. The V and J ends lost 4 bases and 11 bases respectively, with 22 bases between them. The CDR3 loop reads CASSRTDLRLPDVLTF. The CDR3 DNA is TGTGCCAGCAGCCGTACCGACTTAAGACTTCCTGACGTCCTGACTTTC.

The V and J genes are TRBV29-1 and TRBJ2-5; 10 bases line up with TRBD1. J gave up 5 bases and V 1 base, and 7 bases lay outside the gene matches. CDR1 and CDR2 (germline): SQVTM, ANQGSEA. The CDR3 runs 15 residues. The CDR3 loop is CSVEGKTGGEETQYF. The CDR3 DNA reads TGCAGCGTTGAAGGAAAGACAGGGGGCGAGGAGACCCAGTACTTC. Using reference TRBV29-1 and TRBJ2-5 for the parts outside the CDR3, the full variable domain is SAVISQKPSRDICQRGTSLTIQCQVDSQVTMMFWYRQQPGQSLTLIATANQGSEATYESGFVIDKFPISRPNLTFSTLTVSNMSPEDSSIYLCSVEGKTGGEETQYFGPGTRLLVL.

This rearrangement joins TRBV29-1 to TRBJ1-4, with 10 bases that match TRBD1. This CDR3 has 13 residues. Trimming removed 7 bases from V and 8 bases from J; junction bases left unmatched: 7. From germline, CDR1 is SQVTM and CDR2 ANQGSEA. In DNA, the CDR3 is TGCAGCGCTGGGGGGACAGGGGTGGAAAAACTGTTTTTT. This gives the protein CSAGGTGVEKLFF. Full variable domain (remainder filled in from reference TRBV29-1 and TRBJ1-4): SAVISQKPSRDICQRGTSLTIQCQVDSQVTMMFWYRQQPGQSLTLIATANQGSEATYESGFVIDKFPISRPNLTFSTLTVSNMSPEDSSIYLCSAGGTGVEKLFFGSGTQLSVL.

This clone was picked up one time. The rearrangement links TRBV25-1 to TRBJ1-2, with 7 bases fitting TRBD1. The ends lost 6 bases at V and 8 bases at J; junction bases unmatched: 9. Germline loops: CDR1 MGHDK, CDR2 SYGVNS. The CDR3 extends over 13 amino acids. The CDR3 sequence is CASSLTGMAGYTF. The CDR3 nucleotides are TGTGCCAGCAGCCTGACAGGGATGGCCGGCTACACCTTC.

The rearrangement uses TRBV9 and TRBJ2-5; D is unclear. CDR1 and CDR2 (germline): SGDLS, YYNGEE. Trimming shortened V by 0 bases and J by 1 base, and 4 bases separated the two germline ends. The CDR3 has 13 amino acids. CDR3 DNA sequence: TGTGCCAGCAGCGTAGCTCGCCAAGAGACCCAGTACTTC. This gives the protein CASSVARQETQYF.

The rearrangement joins TRBV5-1 to TRBJ2-7, with 9 bases that match TRBD1. In germline, CDR1 is SGHRS, CDR2 YFSETQ. This CDR3 comprises 15 residues. Unmatched junction bases numbered 4, after V lost 1 base and J lost 2 bases. The CDR3 nucleotides are TGCGCCAGCAGCTTGTCCACAGGGGGCCCCTACGAGCAGTACTTC. This sequence encodes CASSLSTGGPYEQYF.

The J gene is TRBJ2-7, the V gene TRBV2; 9 bases are shared with TRBD1. With 1 base clipped from V and 2 bases from J, the junction kept 3 bases outside the gene matches. This CDR3 comprises 15 residues. The germline CDR1 and CDR2 sequences are SNHLY and FYNNEI. The CDR3 spells CASSEGTGATYEQYF. The CDR3 coding sequence is TGTGCCAGCAGTGAAGGGACAGGGGCCACCTACGAGCAGTACTTC.

The chain has TRBV27 and TRBJ1-2; TRBD1 aligns across 8 bases. Germline CDR1 is MNHEY and CDR2 is SMNVEV (reference sequence). V was pared by 5 bases and J by 5 bases, with 7 bases of the junction left unmatched. CDR3 length: 14 amino acids. Here the CDR3 reads CASSTDRGGYGYTF. The CDR3, as DNA: TGTGCCAGCAGTACAGACAGGGGTGGTTATGGCTACACCTTC.

This chain links TRBV30 with TRBJ2-1; 11 nucleotides agree with TRBD2. In germline, CDR1 is GTSNPN, CDR2 SVGIG (reference sequence). The V segment lost 2 bases and the J segment 11 bases; nucleotides outside the gene matches: 8. This CDR3 is built from 14 residues. CDR3 DNA: TGTGCCTGGAGTTTCGGTCTAGCGGGGGGCAAGCAGTTCTTC. Translated: CAWSFGLAGGKQFF.